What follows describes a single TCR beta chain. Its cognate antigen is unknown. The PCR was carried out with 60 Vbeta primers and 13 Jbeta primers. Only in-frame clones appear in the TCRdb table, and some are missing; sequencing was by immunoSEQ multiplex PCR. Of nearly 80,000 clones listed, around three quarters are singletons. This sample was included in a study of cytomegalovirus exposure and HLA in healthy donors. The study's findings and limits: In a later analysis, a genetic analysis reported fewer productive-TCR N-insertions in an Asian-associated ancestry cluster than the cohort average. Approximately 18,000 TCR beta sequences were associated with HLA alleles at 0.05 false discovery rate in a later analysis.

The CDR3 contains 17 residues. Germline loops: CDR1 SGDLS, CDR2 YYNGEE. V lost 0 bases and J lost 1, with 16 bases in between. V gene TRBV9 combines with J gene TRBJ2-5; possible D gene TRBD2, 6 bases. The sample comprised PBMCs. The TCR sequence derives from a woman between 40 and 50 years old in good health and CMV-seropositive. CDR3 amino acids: CASSVGWKGGTQETQYF. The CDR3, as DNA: TGTGCCAGCAGCGTAGGTTGGAAGGGAGGAACCCAAGAGACCCAGTACTTC.